These 6 T cell receptor beta chains originate from one sample sequenced in a study of T cells in localized non-small cell lung cancer. Clones were sequenced by immunoSEQ multiplex PCR, and TCRdb holds only the in-frame ones, with some missing. The profile shows tens of thousands of clones, approximately 90% of them singletons. The source material was peripheral blood, sampled before any cancer treatment. The receptors originated from a woman aged 40 to 75 with stage I squamous cell lung carcinoma.

The V call is TRBV14, the J call TRBJ1-2, with unresolved D. V lost 0 bases, J lost 10 bases, and 9 bases lay in between. Germline CDR1 is SGHDN and CDR2 is FVKESK. The CDR3 extends over 12 amino acids. The CDR3 sequence is CASSQEYRDYTF. The CDR3 bases are TGTGCCAGCAGCCAAGAGTACCGCGACTACACCTTC.

The chain uses TRBV6-5 and TRBJ1-1; D unresolved. The germline V gene encodes CDR1 MNHEY and CDR2 SVGAGI. This CDR3 is built from 14 residues. The ends were cut back, 6 bases at V and 4 bases at J, with 15 bases in the middle. CDR3 residues: CASSLGFGSTEAFF. The CDR3 DNA is TGTGCCAGCAGCCTGGGCTTCGGGAGCACTGAAGCTTTCTTT.

This clone was detected only once. The V gene is TRBV30, the J gene TRBJ1-4, with TRBD1 as a possible D gene (5 bases). Trimming removed 1 base at V and 4 bases at J, with 13 bases between. The length of the CDR3 is 15 residues. Germline CDR1 reads GTSNPN; CDR2 reads SVGIG (reference sequence). CDR3 in amino acids: CAWSAPGAYNEKLFF. In DNA form, the CDR3 reads TGTGCCTGGAGTGCACCCGGGGCCTATAATGAAAAACTGTTTTTT.

This sequence joins TRBV6-1 and TRBJ2-2; maybe TRBD2 (5 bases). This CDR3 is 15 amino acids long. Trimming pared 1 base from V and 4 bases from J, leaving 10 bases between. Germline V lookup: CDR1 MNHNS, CDR2 SASEGT. This CDR3 is CASSEVGRRTGELFF. CDR3 DNA sequence: TGTGCCAGCAGTGAAGTTGGGAGACGCACCGGGGAGCTGTTTTTT.

This sequence joins TRBV19 and TRBJ1-6, with TRBD1 as a possible D gene (5 bases). Germline loops: CDR1 LNHDA, CDR2 SQIVND (reference sequence). V was cut by 9 bases and J by 7 bases, with 19 bases left in between. This CDR3 contains 15 residues. CDR3 DNA sequence: TGTGCCAGCACCTTTTCGGCAGGGAGAAATTCACCCCTCCACTTT. Translating gives CASTFSAGRNSPLHF. Supplemented by reference TRBV19 and TRBJ1-6, the full variable domain reads DGGITQSPKYLFRKEGQNVTLSCEQNLNHDAMYWYRQDPGQGLRLIYYSQIVNDFQKGDIAEGYSVSREKKESFPLTVTSAQKNPTAFYLCASTFSAGRNSPLHFGNGTRLTVT.

This chain connects TRBV15 to TRBJ1-2; D remains ambiguous. This CDR3 is 14 amino acids long. Germline lookup yields CDR1 LNHNV and CDR2 YYDKDF (reference sequence). The V and J ends lost 5 bases and 4 bases respectively, with 14 bases between them. The CDR3 DNA reads TGTGCCACCAGCCCATCGGAGGGAGGCTATGGCTACACCTTC. Amino acids: CATSPSEGGYGYTF.